This record concerns one TCR beta chain sequence. Original processing notes: Estimation of nucleated cell counts was performed using reference gene primer amplification. Using immunoSEQ multiplex PCR, the repertoire was profiled, and TCRdb retains in-frame clones only, with some absent. That table gives V, J and clone size, and the DNA gave D and trimming. Here the sample spans some 240,000 clones, about 81% being singletons. Seattle-derived patients entered the study during active infection and were followed longitudinally. This sample stems from a study of blood T cell repertoires in COVID-19. Across the whole study: Sources were T cells, B-cell-depleted T cells, or PBMCs; the material itself was cDNA or gDNA.

CDR1 ENHRY and CDR2 SYGVKD come from the germline V gene. The ends lost 11 bases at V and 4 bases at J; junction bases unmatched: 13. The CDR3 runs to 15 residues. The sample consisted of peripheral blood. This receptor was identified in a woman between 65 and 79 years old with COVID-19, enrolled during active disease. The rearrangement joins TRBV10-3 to TRBJ2-3; 9 bases line up with TRBD2. This CDR3 is CASQASGTSPDTQYF. The CDR3, as DNA: TGTGCCTCCCAGGCTAGCGGGACCTCACCAGATACGCAGTATTTT.